One sample yielded the 11 T cell receptor beta chains listed below, sequenced in a study of a mutant IDH1 vaccine in newly diagnosed glioma. Described time point: week 35, safety follow-up. A single vaccine dose contained 300 ug of mutant IDH1 20-mer peptide, and topical imiquimod was used with it. Method: immunoSEQ multiplex PCR; TCRdb's copy keeps in-frame clones and lacks some. The table has under 35,000 clones, around three quarters seen once. Which antigens these TCRs recognize remains unknown. Source: PBMCs, taken from a glioma patient whose treatment included an IDH1 peptide vaccine. These receptors all stem from a middle-aged man with glioma.

The V and J genes are TRBV15 and TRBJ2-5; TRBD2 agrees at 13 bases. The CDR3 is 18 amino acids. In germline, CDR1 is LNHNV, CDR2 YYDKDF (reference sequence). V was pared by 5 bases and J by 4 bases, with 13 bases of the junction left unmatched. The CDR3 here is CATSSRTQRTSGRETQYF. The CDR3 nucleotides read TGTGCCACCAGCTCGCGGACCCAGCGGACTAGCGGGAGAGAGACCCAGTACTTC.

The gene calls are TRBV9 and TRBJ1-2; 12 bases align to TRBD1. The CDR3 length is 16 residues. V lost 3 bases to trimming and J lost 6 bases; unmatched junction nucleotides: 9. Germline CDR1 reads SGDLS; CDR2 reads YYNGEE. The CDR3 sequence is CASSAGTGGARNGYTF. CDR3 nucleotide sequence: TGTGCCAGCAGCGCCGGGACAGGGGGCGCTCGGAATGGCTACACCTTC.

The rearrangement links TRBV7-8 to TRBJ2-1; D tentatively reads TRBD1 or TRBD2 (7 bases each). V gave up 2 bases and J gave up 3 bases, with 26 bases separating them. The germline V gene has CDR1 SGHVS and CDR2 FQNEAQ. The CDR3 spans 20 residues. The CDR3 nucleotides read TGTGCCAGCAGCTTAAAGGGAGGGGAGACAGGGACCAGCGTCTACAATGAGCAGTTCTTC. Protein: CASSLKGGETGTSVYNEQFF.

The chain carries TRBV7-8 and TRBJ1-1, with unresolved D. The V end was cut by 2 bases, the J end by 5 bases, with 12 bases between. The CDR3 runs 14 residues. Germline loops: CDR1 SGHVS, CDR2 FQNEAQ. CDR3 in amino acids: CASSLSLWGTEAFF. CDR3 DNA sequence: TGTGCCAGCAGCTTAAGTTTATGGGGAACTGAAGCTTTCTTT.

V is TRBV6-1 and J is TRBJ2-1; D possibly corresponds to TRBD1 (8 bases). This CDR3 is built from 15 residues. V lost 2 bases, J lost 5 bases, and 13 bases lay in between. Looked up from germline, CDR1 is MNHNS and CDR2 is SASEGT. The CDR3 here is CASSELQGGHNEQFF. CDR3 sequence (DNA): TGTGCCAGCAGTGAATTACAGGGGGGGCACAATGAGCAGTTCTTC.

The rearrangement joins TRBV5-4 to TRBJ1-1, with 7 bases that match TRBD1. V shed 4 bases and J 6 bases; nucleotides not matched to a gene: 3. Per the germline V gene, CDR1 is SGHNT and CDR2 is YYREEE (reference sequence). The CDR3 is 12 amino acids. Here the CDR3 reads CASSRDSPEAFF. In DNA form, the CDR3 reads TGTGCCAGCAGCCGGGACAGTCCTGAAGCTTTCTTT. The full variable domain, with the rest looked up from reference TRBV5-4 and TRBJ1-1, is ETGVTQSPTHLIKTRGQQVTLRCSSQSGHNTVSWYQQALGQGPQFIFQYYREEENGRGNFPPRFSGLQFPNYSSELNVNALELDDSALYLCASSRDSPEAFFGQGTRLTVV.

This clone showed up just a few times. The chain joins TRBV9 to TRBJ2-3; a weak D match, TRBD1 (6 bases). The CDR3 is 14 residues long. The ends were cut back, 0 bases at V and 5 bases at J, with 10 bases in the middle. Germline CDR1 is SGDLS and CDR2 is YYNGEE. The CDR3 DNA sequence: TGTGCCAGCAGCGTAGAACAGGGAATAGATACGCAGTATTTT. Translating gives CASSVEQGIDTQYF.

The CDR3 DNA sequence: TGTGCCAGCAGGCAGTTTCGGGATCATTCACCCCTCCACTTT. Translation gives CASRQFRDHSPLHF. The chain links TRBV2 to TRBJ1-6; D ambiguous. V dropped 6 bases and J dropped 8 bases, with 14 bases sitting between them. There are 14 residues in the CDR3. Germline lookup yields CDR1 SNHLY and CDR2 FYNNEI.

This chain connects TRBV4-3 to TRBJ1-1; no clear D. The CDR3 runs to 12 residues. V lost 3 bases and J 1 base, leaving 3 bases between the germline ends. CDR1 LGHNA and CDR2 YSLEER come from the germline V gene. The CDR3 DNA follows: TGCGCCAGCAGCCACACGAACACTGAAGCTTTCTTT. Protein: CASSHTNTEAFF.

V usage is TRBV30 and J usage is TRBJ2-1; D not certain. Looked up from germline, CDR1 is GTSNPN and CDR2 is SVGIG (reference sequence). This CDR3 is 13 amino acids long. With 2 bases removed from V and 8 bases from J, the gap between germline ends came to 13 bases. CDR3 sequence reads: CAWSLPGLYEQFF. The CDR3 bases are TGTGCCTGGAGTCTCCCCGGATTATATGAGCAGTTCTTC.

The chain uses TRBV10-3 and TRBJ1-1; tentatively, D is TRBD1 (6 bases). Germline V gene lookup returns CDR1 ENHRY and CDR2 SYGVKD. Trimming stripped 7 bases from V and 0 bases from J, with 9 bases between. CDR3 length: 13 amino acids. The DNA of the CDR3 is TGTGCCATCATGGGACAAATGAACACTGAAGCTTTCTTT. Its protein is CAIMGQMNTEAFF.